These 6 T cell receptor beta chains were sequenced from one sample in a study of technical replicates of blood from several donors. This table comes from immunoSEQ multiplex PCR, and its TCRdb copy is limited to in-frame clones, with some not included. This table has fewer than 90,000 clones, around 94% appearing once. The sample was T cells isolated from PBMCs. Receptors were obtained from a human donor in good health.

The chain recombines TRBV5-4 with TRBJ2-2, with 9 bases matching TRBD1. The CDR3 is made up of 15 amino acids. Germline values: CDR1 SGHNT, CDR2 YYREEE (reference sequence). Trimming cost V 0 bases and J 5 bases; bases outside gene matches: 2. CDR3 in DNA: TGTGCCAGCAGCTTGGGGACAGGGGCAACCGGGGAGCTGTTTTTT. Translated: CASSLGTGATGELFF.

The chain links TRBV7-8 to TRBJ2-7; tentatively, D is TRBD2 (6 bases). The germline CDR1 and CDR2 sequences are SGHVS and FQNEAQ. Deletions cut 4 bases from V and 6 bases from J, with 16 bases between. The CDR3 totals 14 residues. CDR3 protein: CASSSPGGGSEQYF. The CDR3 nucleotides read TGTGCCAGCAGCTCCCCCGGTGGAGGGAGCGAGCAGTACTTC.

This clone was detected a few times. CDR3 residues: CASSLSGVGTDTQYF. CDR3 in DNA: TGTGCCAGCAGCTTGTCGGGGGTTGGGACAGATACGCAGTATTTT. V usage is TRBV7-3 and J usage is TRBJ2-3, with D perhaps matching TRBD2 (6 bases). Trimming cost V 3 bases and J 3 bases, with 13 bases left between them. The germline V gene has CDR1 SGHTA and CDR2 FQGTGA. The CDR3 runs to 15 residues.

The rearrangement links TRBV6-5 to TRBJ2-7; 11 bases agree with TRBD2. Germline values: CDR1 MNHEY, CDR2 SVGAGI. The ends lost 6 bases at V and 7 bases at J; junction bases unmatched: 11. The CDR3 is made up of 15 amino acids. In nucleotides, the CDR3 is TGTGCCAGCAGGGATATAGCGGGAGGGCCCCGAGAGCAGTACTTC. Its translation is CASRDIAGGPREQYF.

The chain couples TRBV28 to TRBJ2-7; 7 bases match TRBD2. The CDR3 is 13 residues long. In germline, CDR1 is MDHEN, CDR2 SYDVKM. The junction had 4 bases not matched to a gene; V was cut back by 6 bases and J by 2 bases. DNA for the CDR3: TGTGCCAGCAGAGGACTAGTCCCCTACGAGCAGTACTTC. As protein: CASRGLVPYEQYF.

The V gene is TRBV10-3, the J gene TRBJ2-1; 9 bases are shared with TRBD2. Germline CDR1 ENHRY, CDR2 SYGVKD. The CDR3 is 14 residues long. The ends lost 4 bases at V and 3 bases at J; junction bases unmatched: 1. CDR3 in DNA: TGTGCCATCAGTGGACTAGCGGACTACAATGAGCAGTTCTTC. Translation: CAISGLADYNEQFF.